This TCR beta chain was sequenced during a study of blood T cell repertoires in COVID-19. TCRdb keeps only in-frame clones here, not all; method: immunoSEQ multiplex PCR. Of about 70,000 clones in the sample, nearly 90% were seen once. The V and J ends lost 0 bases and 6 bases, in that order; junction bases with no gene match: 9. Germline V gene lookup returns CDR1 SGHRS and CDR2 YFSETQ. The CDR3 runs 16 residues. This sequence was found in a man aged 55 to 69 with acute or convalescent COVID-19. The material sequenced was peripheral blood. V is TRBV5-1 and J is TRBJ2-3; 8 bases align to TRBD2. CDR3 sequence: CASSLVKAGAGDTQYF. DNA of the CDR3: TGCGCCAGCAGCTTGGTGAAAGCGGGGGCTGGGGATACGCAGTATTTT.